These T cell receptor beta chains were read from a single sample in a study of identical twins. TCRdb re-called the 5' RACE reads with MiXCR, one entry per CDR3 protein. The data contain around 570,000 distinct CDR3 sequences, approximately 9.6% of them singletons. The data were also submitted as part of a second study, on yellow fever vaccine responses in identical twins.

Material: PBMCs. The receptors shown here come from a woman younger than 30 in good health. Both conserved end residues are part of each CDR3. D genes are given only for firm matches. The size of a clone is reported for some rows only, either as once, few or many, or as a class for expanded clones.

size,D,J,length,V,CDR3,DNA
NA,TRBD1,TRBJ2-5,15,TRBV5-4,CASSYPTGYQETQYF,TGTGCCAGCAGCTACCCGACAGGGTACCAAGAGACCCAGTACTTC
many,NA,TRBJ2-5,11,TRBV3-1,CASSQPETQYF,TGTGCCAGCAGCCAACCAGAGACCCAGTACTTC
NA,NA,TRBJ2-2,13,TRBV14,CASSQVSAGELFF,TGTGCCAGCAGCCAAGTGTCGGCCGGGGAGCTGTTTTTT
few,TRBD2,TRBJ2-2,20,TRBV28,CASSLEGTSGDVWTTGELFF,TGTGCCAGCAGCCTAGAGGGGACTAGCGGGGACGTCTGGACCACCGGGGAGCTGTTTTTT
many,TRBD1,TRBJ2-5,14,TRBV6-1,CASSATGGQETQYF,TGTGCCAGCAGCGCGACAGGGGGCCAAGAGACCCAGTACTTC
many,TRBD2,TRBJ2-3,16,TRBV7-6,CASSPRVAGNTDTQYF,TGTGCCAGCAGCCCCAGAGTAGCGGGGAACACAGATACGCAGTATTTT
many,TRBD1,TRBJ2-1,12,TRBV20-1,CSARVTGGEQFF,TGCAGTGCTAGAGTGACAGGGGGTGAGCAGTTCTTC
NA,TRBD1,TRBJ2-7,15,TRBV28,CASSPPTGNSYEQYF,TGTGCCAGCAGTCCCCCGACAGGGAACTCCTACGAGCAGTACTTC
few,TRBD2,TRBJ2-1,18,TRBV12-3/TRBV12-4,CASSLATSGGPMVNEQFF,TGTGCCAGCAGTTTGGCGACTAGCGGGGGCCCCATGGTGAATGAGCAGTTCTTC
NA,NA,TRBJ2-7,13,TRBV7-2,CASSLAPGRRQYF,TGTGCCAGCAGCTTAGCGCCGGGGAGACGGCAGTACTTC
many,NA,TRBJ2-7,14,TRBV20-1,CSARPGQAPYEQYF,TGCAGTGCTAGACCTGGGCAGGCCCCCTACGAGCAGTACTTC
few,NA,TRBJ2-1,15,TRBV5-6,CASSLIRIKGNEQFF,TGTGCCAGCAGCTTAATTCGAATCAAGGGCAATGAGCAGTTCTTC
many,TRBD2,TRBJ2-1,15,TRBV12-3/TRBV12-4,CASSGGTSGSNEQFF,TGTGCCAGCAGCGGTGGGACTAGCGGGAGTAATGAGCAGTTCTTC
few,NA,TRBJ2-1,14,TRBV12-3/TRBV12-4,CASSLDRGIGEQFF,TGTGCCAGCAGTTTAGATCGGGGAATCGGTGAGCAGTTCTTC
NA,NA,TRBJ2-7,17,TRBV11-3,CASSLDRATIPSYEQYF,TGTGCCAGCAGCTTAGATAGGGCCACAATTCCCTCCTACGAGCAGTACTTC
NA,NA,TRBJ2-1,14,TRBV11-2,CASSLRPDPGEQFF,TGTGCCAGCAGCTTACGTCCGGATCCAGGTGAGCAGTTCTTC
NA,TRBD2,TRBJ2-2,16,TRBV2,CASVGAGGLNTGELFF,TGTGCCAGTGTTGGGGCGGGGGGCCTGAACACCGGGGAGCTGTTTTTT
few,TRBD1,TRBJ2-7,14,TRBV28,CASNRGQGVSEQYF,TGTGCCAGCAACAGGGGACAGGGGGTTTCCGAGCAGTACTTC
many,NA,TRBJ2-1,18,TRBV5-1,CASSLGMLTRSSYNEQFF,TGCGCCAGCAGCTTGGGGATGCTTACCCGGAGCTCCTACAATGAGCAGTTCTTC
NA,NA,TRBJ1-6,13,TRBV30,CAWNAKGSSPLHF,TGTGCCTGGAACGCAAAGGGCAGTTCACCCCTCCACTTT
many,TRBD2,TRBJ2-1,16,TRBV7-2,CASSSDRLAGNNEQFF,TGTGCCAGCAGCTCCGATCGACTAGCGGGAAACAATGAGCAGTTCTTC
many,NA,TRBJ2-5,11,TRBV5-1,CASRTKETQYF,TGCGCCAGCAGGACCAAAGAGACCCAGTACTTC
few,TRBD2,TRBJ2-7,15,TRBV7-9,CASSSGLADYYEQYF,TGTGCCAGCAGCTCGGGACTAGCGGACTACTACGAGCAGTACTTC
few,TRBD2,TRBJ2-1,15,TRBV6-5,CASSSSGYSYNEQFF,TGTGCCAGCAGTTCTAGCGGGTACTCCTACAATGAGCAGTTCTTC
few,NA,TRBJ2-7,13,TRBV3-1,CASSLRGSHEQYF,TGTGCCAGCAGCCTACGGGGGTCCCACGAGCAGTACTTC
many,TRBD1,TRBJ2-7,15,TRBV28,CASSSVTTGDYEQYF,TGTGCCAGCAGTTCGGTAACCACAGGGGACTACGAGCAGTACTTC
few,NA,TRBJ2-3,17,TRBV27,CASRRGEGPALTDTQYF,TGTGCCAGCAGGCGAGGAGAGGGCCCGGCCCTCACAGATACGCAGTATTTT
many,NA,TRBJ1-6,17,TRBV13,CASSSTVEGWGNSPLHF,TGTGCCAGCAGCTCGACGGTTGAGGGGTGGGGAAATTCACCCCTCCACTTT
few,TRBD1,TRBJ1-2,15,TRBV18,CASSPQDRARYGYTF,TGTGCCAGCTCACCACAGGACAGGGCACGGTATGGCTACACCTTC
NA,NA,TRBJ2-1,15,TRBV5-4,CASSMGGLADNEQFF,TGTGCCAGCAGCATGGGGGGGCTAGCGGACAATGAGCAGTTCTTC
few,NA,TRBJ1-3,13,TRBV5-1,CASSQSSGNTIYF,TGCGCCAGCAGCCAGAGCTCTGGAAACACCATATATTTT
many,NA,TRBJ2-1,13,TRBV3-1,CASRMEGWNEQFF,TGTGCCAGCCGCATGGAGGGGTGGAATGAGCAGTTCTTC
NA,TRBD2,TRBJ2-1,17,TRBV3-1,CASSRGLAGGPGNEQFF,TGTGCCAGCAGCCGAGGACTAGCGGGAGGGCCTGGCAATGAGCAGTTCTTC
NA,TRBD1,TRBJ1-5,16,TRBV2,CASSGTGGGTEQPQHF,TGTGCCAGCAGTGGGACAGGGGGCGGAACGGAACAGCCCCAGCATTTT